Presented here are 19 T cell receptor beta chains from one specimen sequenced in a study of T cells in Graves' hyperthyroidism and ophthalmopathy. What was amplified from RNA transcripts were TCR beta CDR3 regions. Primed by the HTBI set, a first-round RT-PCR was run on the TCR CDR3. TCRdb re-called the multiplex PCR reads through MiXCR, storing one row per CDR3 protein. The sample has hundreds of thousands of distinct CDR3 sequences, roughly 20% seen once. The sequenced sample consisted of blood. These receptors were obtained from a woman aged 45 to 65 with Graves' hyperthyroidism that later progressed to Graves' ophthalmopathy.

A few counts support this clonotype. The rearrangement joins TRBV5-5 to TRBJ2-1; D uncertain. Looked up from germline, CDR1 is SGHKS and CDR2 is YYEKEE (reference sequence). V was clipped by 2 bases and J by 5 bases, with 5 bases between them. The CDR3 sequence is 12 residues long. In DNA form, the CDR3 reads TGTGCCAGCAGCTTTTATGACAATGAGCAGTTCTTC. Its protein is CASSFYDNEQFF.

A few counts support this clonotype. The rearrangement links TRBV19 to TRBJ1-6; 7 bases line up with TRBD1. The CDR3 is made up of 16 amino acids. CDR1 is LNHDA, CDR2 SQIVND, per germline (reference sequence). V was clipped by 4 bases and J by 9 bases; unmatched bases: 12. CDR3 in amino acids: CASSTEGQTMGSPLHF. The CDR3 DNA reads TGTGCCAGTAGTACAGAGGGACAGACAATGGGTTCACCCCTCCACTTT.

In its sample, this clonotype was seen many times. The chain joins TRBV6-1 to TRBJ1-2; D remains ambiguous. In germline, CDR1 is MNHNS, CDR2 SASEGT. The CDR3 is made up of 14 amino acids. Trimming left V 3 bases short and J 4 bases short, with 12 bases between. In nucleotides, the CDR3 is TGTGCCAGCAGTGATTCCGGAAACACCTATGGCTACACCTTC. Translating gives CASSDSGNTYGYTF.

V and J are TRBV3-1 and TRBJ2-4, with D perhaps assigned TRBD1 or TRBD2 (5 bases each). V lost 1 base to trimming and J lost 8 bases, with 6 bases between them. Germline V lookup: CDR1 LGHDT, CDR2 YNNKEL (reference sequence). The CDR3 runs to 12 residues. CDR3 sequence reads: CASSQGGDIQYF. CDR3 bases: TGTGCCAGCAGCCAAGGAGGGGACATTCAGTACTTC.

The chain has TRBV6-1 and TRBJ2-1; 11 bases are shared with TRBD2. The germline V gene encodes CDR1 MNHNS and CDR2 SASEGT. V was pared by 6 bases and J by 5 bases, with 3 bases of the junction left unmatched. This CDR3 has 14 amino acids. DNA for the CDR3: TGTGCCAGCAGGCCTAGCGGGGGGAACAATGAGCAGTTCTTC. It translates to CASRPSGGNNEQFF.

A word on this clonotype: A read error may explain this, as a much larger clone is one base away. This chain uses TRBV7-8 with TRBJ1-1; D unresolved. Germline V gene data show CDR1 as SGHVS and CDR2 as FQNEAQ. This CDR3 is built from 14 residues. CDR3: CASNLTTGNTEAFF. CDR3 coding DNA: TGTGCCAGCAACTTAACCACGGGGAATACTGAAGCTTTCTTT.

The chain couples TRBV5-8 to TRBJ1-2; no clear D gene. Trimming took 3 bases from V and 2 from J, leaving 14 bases between them. The CDR3 totals 15 residues. Germline V lookup: CDR1 SGHTS, CDR2 YDEGEE. CDR3 bases: TGTGCCAGCAGCTCCTGGTCCAGCAGGAACTATGGCTACACCTTC. Residues: CASSSWSSRNYGYTF. Filled out from reference TRBV5-8 and TRBJ1-2, the complete variable domain reads EAGVTQSPTHLIKTRGQQATLRCSPISGHTSVYWYQQALGLGLQFLLWYDEGEERNRGNFPPRFSGRQFPNYSSELNVNALELEDSALYLCASSSWSSRNYGYTFGSGTRLTVV.

This clonotype was recorded a few times. The chain links TRBV11-3 to TRBJ1-5; D not certain. The germline V gene has CDR1 SGHNT and CDR2 YENEEA. Trimming stripped 0 bases from V and 0 bases from J, with 12 bases between. The CDR3 contains 17 residues. The CDR3 loop is CASSLDCCRVSNQPQHF. CDR3 in DNA: TGTGCCAGCAGCTTAGATTGTTGTAGGGTTAGCAATCAGCCCCAGCATTTT.

This chain joins TRBV20-1 and TRBJ1-5; D may be TRBD1 (6 bases). CDR1 is DFQATT and CDR2 is SNEGSKA in the germline V gene (reference sequence). Trimming removed 6 bases from V and 1 base from J, with 16 bases in between. The length of the CDR3 is 15 residues. CDR3 nucleotides: TGCAGTGCCCCGAACAGCGGGGGCAGCAATCAGCCCCAGCATTTT. This gives the protein CSAPNSGGSNQPQHF.

This clonotype was found many times. The chain couples TRBV30 to TRBJ1-6; the match to TRBD1 covers 8 bases. This CDR3 spans 13 amino acids. Trimming took 8 bases from V and 2 from J; bases not matched to a gene: 2. CDR1 GTSNPN and CDR2 SVGIG come from the germline V gene (reference sequence). CDR3: CAGGQAYNSPLHF. In DNA, the CDR3 is TGTGCCGGGGGACAGGCCTATAATTCACCCCTCCACTTT.

In its sample, this clonotype was seen a few times. The chain combines TRBV6-2 or TRBV6-3 with TRBJ2-2; 11 nucleotides align to TRBD2. The germline CDR1 and CDR2 sequences are MNHEY and SVGEGT. V dropped 2 bases and J dropped 7; count of bases not matched to a gene: 12. This CDR3 spans 18 amino acids. CDR3 DNA sequence: TGTGCCAGCAGTTACGGCCCTAGCGGGGGGCCTTTTGGCGGGGAGCTGTTTTTT. It is translated as CASSYGPSGGPFGGELFF.

At least ten counts were recorded for this clonotype. The rearrangement links TRBV7-2 to TRBJ2-3; D unclear. Germline V CDR1 and CDR2: SGHTA, FQGNSA. The V end was cut by 1 base, the J end by 1 base, with 21 bases between. The CDR3 totals 19 residues. CDR3 residues: CASSLDGMGFMGRTDTQYF. DNA of the CDR3: TGTGCCAGCAGCTTAGATGGGATGGGGTTTATGGGTCGCACAGATACGCAGTATTTT.

The chain links TRBV20-1 to TRBJ2-5; 10 bases are shared with TRBD2. The CDR3 length is 15 residues. J was trimmed by 5 bases and V by 3 bases; bases with no gene match: 9. The V gene's germline CDR1 is DFQATT and CDR2 SNEGSKA (reference sequence). CDR3 in amino acids: CSARISGGAGETQYF. In DNA, the CDR3 is TGCAGTGCTAGGATAAGCGGGGGGGCCGGGGAGACCCAGTACTTC.

The rearrangement joins TRBV20-1 to TRBJ1-2; 7 positions agree with TRBD1. The V and J ends lost 0 bases and 6 bases, in that order; junction bases with no gene match: 10. Germline CDR1 and CDR2: DFQATT and SNEGSKA (reference sequence). The CDR3 length is 15 residues. The CDR3 sequence is CSAREPSRGVDGYTF. CDR3 nucleotides: TGCAGTGCTAGAGAGCCAAGCAGGGGGGTGGATGGCTACACCTTC.

This clonotype was detected many times. The gene calls are TRBV12-3 or TRBV12-4 and TRBJ2-1; no clear D. The V and J ends lost 7 bases and 2 bases respectively, with 9 bases between them. CDR3 size: 13 residues. Here the CDR3 reads CASTPTPYNEQFF. In DNA, the CDR3 is TGTGCCAGCACCCCGACACCCTACAATGAGCAGTTCTTC.

This sequence joins TRBV5-6 and TRBJ2-5; D unresolved. Between the trimmed V and J ends, which lost 3 bases and 2 bases, there was a span of 2 bases. The CDR3 length is 11 residues. Germline lookup yields CDR1 SGHDT and CDR2 YYEEEE. CDR3 DNA: TGTGCCAGCAGCTGGCAAGAGACCCAGTACTTC. Encoded protein: CASSWQETQYF.

In its sample, this clonotype was seen many times. The rearrangement links TRBV5-1 to TRBJ2-1, with D hard to call. The CDR3 covers 15 residues. V lost 4 bases, J lost 6 bases, and 17 bases lay in between. Germline CDR1 is SGHRS and CDR2 is YFSETQ. Written as DNA, the CDR3 is TGCGCCAGCAGCCTAATCTCCGGAGCGCCCAATGAGCAGTTCTTC. Encoded protein: CASSLISGAPNEQFF.

The V call is TRBV12-3 or TRBV12-4, the J call TRBJ2-3; D is undetermined. Trimming removed 5 bases from V and 2 bases from J, with 14 bases in between. The CDR3 covers 15 residues. CDR3 in amino acids: CASSPSGTATDTQYF. CDR3 bases: TGTGCCAGCAGTCCATCCGGTACGGCCACAGATACGCAGTATTTT.

In its sample, this clonotype was seen a few times. The chain has TRBV20-1 and TRBJ1-5; 12 bases are a match to TRBD1. V lost 6 bases, J lost 6 bases, and 12 bases stayed unmatched. The CDR3 consists of 16 residues. CDR1 and CDR2 (germline): DFQATT, SNEGSKA (reference sequence). The CDR3 region has the DNA TGCAGTGCCCTTGGGACAGGGGGCGACCTCTTTCAGCCCCAGCATTTT. Its translation: CSALGTGGDLFQPQHF.